Detailed here is one T cell receptor (beta chain). This clone was seen just once. Its target antigen remains unknown. Base qualities are missing; no much larger clone stands one base away. These data are taken from a study of radiotherapy plus CTLA-4 blockade in lung cancer (dated by TCRdb to the late 2010s). The study in broad terms: Among enrolled patients, approximately 19% had an objective response and about 30% reached disease control. Overall results and qualifications from the work: After treatment with radiotherapy and ipilimumab, TCR clones that originated in tumors expanded in peripheral blood. Early dynamic changes in blood T cell clones, together with increased serum interferon-beta after radiation, were reported as the strongest predictors of response.

In this study, focal radiation therapy paired with CTLA-4 blockade (ipilimumab) was tested in patients who had chemo-refractory metastatic non-small-cell lung cancer. The library came from the immunoSEQ multiplex PCR assay. Imported from immuneACCESS, the table was reduced by TCRdb to in-frame sequences with V and J called. These copies leave out some clones; in studies compared against another copy, an unresolved V gene accounts for under half, and the cause of the remainder is not known. This sample holds tens of thousands of clones; about 70% were observed only once. The ten largest clones add up to roughly 4.7% of the sample. The V and J ends are trimmed by 1 base and 3 bases, leaving 5 bases between them. The germline V gene gives CDR1 as SGHAT and CDR2 as FQNNGV. There are 13 amino acids in the CDR3, from cysteine to phenylalanine inclusive. Only the CDR3 region is kept as DNA, spanning 39 bases read in frame from base 1.

The chain employs TRBV11-2 and TRBJ2-3; too little of a D gene remains to name it. The sequenced sample was peripheral blood, obtained from a patient treated with radiotherapy plus ipilimumab. The clonotype comes from a human donor with non-small cell lung cancer whose response to radiotherapy plus ipilimumab could not be evaluated. The sequenced DNA: TGTGCCAGCAGCTTAGCTGCGACAGATACGCAGTATTTT. Its translation is CASSLAATDTQYF.